The clone carrying this T cell receptor (beta chain) has just one count. Antigen unknown. This specimen belongs to a study of T cell clones after liver transplantation. Overall study context: Three of the eight recipients were HCV-positive; the rest had non-autoimmune, non-viral transplant indications. Draws occurred before transplant, before withdrawal, and after complete or failed withdrawal.

Broader study findings: Circulating graft-donor-reactive CD4 TCRbeta sequences fell significantly post-transplant in most of the 8 subjects.

Repertoires were generated with immunoSEQ multiplex PCR, while TCRdb's copy carries only in-frame clones and drops some. This repertoire shows more than 45,000 clones, approximately 70% found once; its top ten account for about 2.8%. V shed 0 bases and J shed 5 bases, with 7 bases lying between them. Germline-derived CDR1 and CDR2 are GTSNPN and SVGIG (reference sequence). The CDR3 consists of 13 residues. Sequences were derived from CD4+ T cells from blood, sampled at the approximately 16-month timepoint. J is TRBJ1-4 and V is TRBV30; no clear D gene. The origin of this receptor is a human patient who received a liver transplant. The T cells may come from the graft donor. CDR3 in amino acids: CAWSVRLNEKLFF. CDR3 DNA: TGTGCCTGGAGTGTACGGCTAAATGAAAAACTGTTTTTT.